This T cell receptor (beta chain) was captured in a study of T cells in tumors after PD-1 blockade. Study in general: Mean per tumor sample: tens of thousands of templates (554-99,264), over 6,000 unique clonotypes.

This CDR3 is built from 13 residues. The V end lost 4 bases, the J end lost 7 bases, and 14 bases lay between the germline ends. Germline values: CDR1 SGHDT, CDR2 YYEEEE. Generated by immunoSEQ multiplex PCR, the TCRdb table keeps only in-frame clones and is missing some. The sample contains around 7,000 clones, 69% of which appear only once. J is TRBJ2-5 and V is TRBV5-6, with D perhaps matching TRBD1 or TRBD2 (6 bases each). The input for sequencing was tumor tissue, taken after anti-PD-1 treatment. The receptor was isolated from a human donor with basal cell carcinoma. The CDR3 DNA reads TGTGCCAGCAGCCGCGGAGGGGGGCGGACCCAGTACTTC. It encodes CASSRGGGRTQYF.